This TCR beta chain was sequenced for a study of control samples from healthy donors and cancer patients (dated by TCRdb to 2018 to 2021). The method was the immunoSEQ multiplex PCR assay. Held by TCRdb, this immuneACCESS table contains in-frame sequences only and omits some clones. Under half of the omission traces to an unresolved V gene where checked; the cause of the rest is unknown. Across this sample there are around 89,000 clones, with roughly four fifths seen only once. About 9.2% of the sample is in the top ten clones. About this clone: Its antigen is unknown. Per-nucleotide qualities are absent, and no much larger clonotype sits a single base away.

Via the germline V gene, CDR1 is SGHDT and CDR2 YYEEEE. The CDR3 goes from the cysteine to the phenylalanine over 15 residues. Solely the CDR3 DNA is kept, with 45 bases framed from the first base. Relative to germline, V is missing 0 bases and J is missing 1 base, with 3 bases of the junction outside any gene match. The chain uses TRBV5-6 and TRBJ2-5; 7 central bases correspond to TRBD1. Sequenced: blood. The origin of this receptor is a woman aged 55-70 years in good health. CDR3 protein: CASSLDGTAQETQYF. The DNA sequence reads TGTGCCAGCAGCTTGGACGGGACAGCCCAAGAGACCCAGTACTTC.